This TCR beta chain was recorded in a study of CD8 T cells in ankylosing spondylitis. This clonotype was seen at least ten times. Its antigen is currently unknown. Each CDR3 protein is one row after TCRdb ran MiXCR on the 5' RACE reads. The sample contains about 5,700 distinct CDR3 sequences, roughly 2.2% of which appear only once. Points from the study as a whole: Within peripheral blood, clones linked to disease were CD8+ and relatively rare. As reported, disease-linked clones showed significant enrichment in matched ankylosing spondylitis synovial fluid. Reactive arthritis synovial fluid and blood previously showed some of these motif variants. About 8 highly homologous variants made up a TCR beta motif, and this motif appeared characteristic of ankylosing spondylitis blood.

Germline V gene sequence: CDR1 SGDLS, CDR2 YYNGEE. The germline V and J ends were trimmed by 4 bases and 6 bases, with 14 bases remaining between them. This CDR3 is 13 amino acids long. This receptor was identified in a male donor with ankylosing spondylitis or in good health (not recorded which). This chain links TRBV9 with TRBJ2-7; D is perhaps TRBD2 (6 bases). Material: blood, either unsorted or a sorted T cell fraction (not recorded which). CDR3 sequence (DNA): TGTGCCAGCAGCCCGCGGGGTCTAAGCGAGCAGTACTTC. This gives the protein CASSPRGLSEQYF.